This T cell receptor beta chain comes out of a study of shared clonotypes between healthy human individuals. Across several immunoSEQ plates, the genomic DNA of each subset was split evenly. Sequencing was performed with immunoSEQ multiplex PCR; in TCRdb, only in-frame clones are kept and a portion is missing. Of about 320,000 clones in the sample, over 75% were seen once. A remark on this clone: The antigen remains unidentified.

The study, taken as a whole, reports: Sharing of clonotypes among donors was expected to vary with sequencing depth. Non-shared clonotypes were found to have lower generation probabilities than the clonotypes that were shared by all four of the sorted-subset donors. Sharing across four donors was highest in naive CD4 (approximately 5%) and lowest in memory CD8 (approximately 0.4%).

Germline V gene data show CDR1 as MNHEY and CDR2 as SVGAGI. The CDR3 is 16 amino acids. Trimming removed 0 bases from V and 6 bases from J, with 18 bases in between. The receptor was isolated from a man younger than 35 in good health. The sequenced sample consisted of memory CD8+ T cells sorted from blood. The sample's subset: CD45RO+ cells pooled with CCR7-negative TemRA cells. The chain employs TRBV6-5 and TRBJ2-7; D call uncertain. This chain's CDR3 is CASSYSVQPYLSEQYF. CDR3 DNA: TGTGCCAGCAGTTACTCGGTACAGCCTTACTTGTCCGAGCAGTACTTC.